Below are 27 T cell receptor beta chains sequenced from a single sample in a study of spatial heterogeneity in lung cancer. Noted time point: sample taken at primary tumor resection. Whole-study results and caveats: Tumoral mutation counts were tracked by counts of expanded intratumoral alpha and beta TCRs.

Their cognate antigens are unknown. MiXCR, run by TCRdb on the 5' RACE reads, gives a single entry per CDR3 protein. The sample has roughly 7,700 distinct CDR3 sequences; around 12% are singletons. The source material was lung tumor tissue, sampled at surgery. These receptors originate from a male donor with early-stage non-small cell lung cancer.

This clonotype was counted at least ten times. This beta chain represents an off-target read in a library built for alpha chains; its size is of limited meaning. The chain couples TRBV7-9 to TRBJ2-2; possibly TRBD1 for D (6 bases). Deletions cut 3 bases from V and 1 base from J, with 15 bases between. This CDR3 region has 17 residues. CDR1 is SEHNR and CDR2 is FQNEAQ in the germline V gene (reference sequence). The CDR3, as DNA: TGTGCCAGCAGCTTTACTTGGACAGCCTTGAACACCGGGGAGCTGTTTTTT. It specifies CASSFTWTALNTGELFF.

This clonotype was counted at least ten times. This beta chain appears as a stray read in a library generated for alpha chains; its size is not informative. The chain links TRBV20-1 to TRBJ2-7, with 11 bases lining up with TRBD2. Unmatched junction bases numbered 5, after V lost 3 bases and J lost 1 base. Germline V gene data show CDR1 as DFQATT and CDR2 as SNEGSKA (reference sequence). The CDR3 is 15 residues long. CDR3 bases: TGCAGTGCTAGGTCCGGGACTAGCGGTTCCTACGAGCAGTACTTC. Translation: CSARSGTSGSYEQYF.

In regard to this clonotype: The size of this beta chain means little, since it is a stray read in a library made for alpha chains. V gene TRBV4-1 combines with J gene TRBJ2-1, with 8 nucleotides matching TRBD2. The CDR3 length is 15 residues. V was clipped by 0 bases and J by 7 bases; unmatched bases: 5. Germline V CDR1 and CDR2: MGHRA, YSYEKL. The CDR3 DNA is TGCGCCAGCAGCCAAGAGGGACTAGAAACGAATGAGCAGTTCTTC. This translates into CASSQEGLETNEQFF.

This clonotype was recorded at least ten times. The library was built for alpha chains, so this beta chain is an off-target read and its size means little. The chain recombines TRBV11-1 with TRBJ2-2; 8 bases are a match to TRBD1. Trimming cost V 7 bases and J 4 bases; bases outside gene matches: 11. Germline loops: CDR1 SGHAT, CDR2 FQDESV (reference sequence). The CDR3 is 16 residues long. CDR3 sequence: CASTSPTGGATGELFF. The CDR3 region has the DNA TGTGCCAGCACCTCCCCTACAGGGGGTGCCACCGGGGAGCTGTTTTTT.

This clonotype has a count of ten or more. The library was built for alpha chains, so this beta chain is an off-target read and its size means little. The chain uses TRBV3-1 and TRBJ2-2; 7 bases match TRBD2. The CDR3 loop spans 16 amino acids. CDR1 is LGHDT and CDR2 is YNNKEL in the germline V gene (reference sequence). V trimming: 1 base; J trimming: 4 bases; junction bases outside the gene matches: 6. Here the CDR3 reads CASSQVPRETTGELFF. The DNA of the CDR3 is TGTGCCAGCAGCCAAGTCCCGCGGGAGACCACCGGGGAGCTGTTTTTT.

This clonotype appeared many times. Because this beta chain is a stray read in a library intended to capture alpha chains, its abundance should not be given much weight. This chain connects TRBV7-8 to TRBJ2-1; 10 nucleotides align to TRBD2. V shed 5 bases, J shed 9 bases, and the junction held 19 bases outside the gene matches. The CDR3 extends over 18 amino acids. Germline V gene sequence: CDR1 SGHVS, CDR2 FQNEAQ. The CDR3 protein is CASSPYRILAGLSSEQFF. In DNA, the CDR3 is TGTGCCAGCAGCCCTTACCGGATACTAGCGGGATTATCAAGTGAGCAGTTCTTC.

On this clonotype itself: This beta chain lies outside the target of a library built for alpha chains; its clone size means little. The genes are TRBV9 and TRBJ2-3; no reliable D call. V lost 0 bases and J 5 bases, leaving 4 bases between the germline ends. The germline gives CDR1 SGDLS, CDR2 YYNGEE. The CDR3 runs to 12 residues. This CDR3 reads CASSVDKDTQYF. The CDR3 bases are TGTGCCAGCAGCGTAGATAAAGATACGCAGTATTTT.

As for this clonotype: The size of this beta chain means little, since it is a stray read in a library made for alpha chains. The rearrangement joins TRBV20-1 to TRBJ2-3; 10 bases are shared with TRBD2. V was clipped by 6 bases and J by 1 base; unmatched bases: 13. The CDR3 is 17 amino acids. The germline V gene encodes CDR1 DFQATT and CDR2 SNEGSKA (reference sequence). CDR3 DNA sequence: TGCAGTGCAACGACTAGCGGGCAGAAAGGGCGCACAGATACGCAGTATTTT. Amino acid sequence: CSATTSGQKGRTDTQYF.

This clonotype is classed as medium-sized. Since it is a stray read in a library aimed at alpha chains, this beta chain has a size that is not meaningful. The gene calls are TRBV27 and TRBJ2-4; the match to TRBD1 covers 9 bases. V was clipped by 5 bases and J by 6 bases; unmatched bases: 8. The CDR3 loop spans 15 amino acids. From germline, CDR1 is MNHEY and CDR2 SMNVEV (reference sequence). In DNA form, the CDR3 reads TGTGCCAGCAGTCTACAGGGGGCTATGAGAAACATTCAGTACTTC. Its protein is CASSLQGAMRNIQYF.

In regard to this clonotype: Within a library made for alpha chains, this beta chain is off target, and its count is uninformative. The CDR3 reads CASSITGTSEYNEQFF. Here the CDR3 DNA reads TGTGCCAGCAGCATAACGGGGACTAGCGAATACAATGAGCAGTTCTTC. This chain links TRBV7-2 with TRBJ2-1; TRBD2 matches 10 bases. CDR3 length equals 16 residues. Germline CDR1 and CDR2: SGHTA and FQGNSA. V was pared by 5 bases and J by 4 bases, with 8 bases of the junction left unmatched.

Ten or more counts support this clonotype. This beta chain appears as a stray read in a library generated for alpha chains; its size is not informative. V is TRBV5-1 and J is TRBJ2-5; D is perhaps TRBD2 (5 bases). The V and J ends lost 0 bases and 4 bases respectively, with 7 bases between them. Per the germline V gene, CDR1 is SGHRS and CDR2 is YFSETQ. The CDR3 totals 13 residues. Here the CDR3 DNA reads TGCGCCAGCAGCTTGGGACGGGGAGAGACCCAGTACTTC. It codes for CASSLGRGETQYF.

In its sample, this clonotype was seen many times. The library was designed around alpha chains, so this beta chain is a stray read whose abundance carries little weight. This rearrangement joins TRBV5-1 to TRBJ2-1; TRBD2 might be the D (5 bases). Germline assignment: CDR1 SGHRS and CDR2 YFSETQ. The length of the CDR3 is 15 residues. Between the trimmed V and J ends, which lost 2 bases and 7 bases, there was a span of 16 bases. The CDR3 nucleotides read TGCGCCAGCAGCTTCACTAGATCTCCGGGGAATGAGCAGTTCTTC. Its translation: CASSFTRSPGNEQFF. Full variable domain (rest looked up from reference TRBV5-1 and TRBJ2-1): KAGVTQTPRYLIKTRGQQVTLSCSPISGHRSVSWYQQTPGQGLQFLFEYFSETQRNKGNFPGRFSGRQFSNSRSEMNVSTLELGDSALYLCASSFTRSPGNEQFFGPGTRLTVL.

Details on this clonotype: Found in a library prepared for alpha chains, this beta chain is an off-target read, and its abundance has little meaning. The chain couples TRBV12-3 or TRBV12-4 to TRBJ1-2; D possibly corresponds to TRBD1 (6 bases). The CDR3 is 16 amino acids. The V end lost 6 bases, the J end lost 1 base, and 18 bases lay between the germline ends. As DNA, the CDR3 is TGTGCCAGCAGCCTCGGACAGACCGGGCGTAACTATGGCTACACCTTC. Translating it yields CASSLGQTGRNYGYTF.

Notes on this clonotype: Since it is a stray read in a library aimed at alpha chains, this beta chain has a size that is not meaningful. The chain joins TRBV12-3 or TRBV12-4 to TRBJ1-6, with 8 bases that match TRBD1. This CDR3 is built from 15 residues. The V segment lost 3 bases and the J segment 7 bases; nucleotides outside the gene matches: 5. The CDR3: CASSFGGQGNSPLHF. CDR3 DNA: TGTGCCAGCAGTTTCGGTGGACAGGGCAATTCACCCCTCCACTTT.

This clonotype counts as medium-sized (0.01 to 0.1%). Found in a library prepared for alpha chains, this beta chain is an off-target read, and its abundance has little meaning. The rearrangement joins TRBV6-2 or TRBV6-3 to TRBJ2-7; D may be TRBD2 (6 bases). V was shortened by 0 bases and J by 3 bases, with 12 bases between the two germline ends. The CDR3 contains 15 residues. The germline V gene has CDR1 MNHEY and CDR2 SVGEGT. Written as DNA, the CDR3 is TGTGCCAGCAGTTACTCGCGGGGCCTGAGCTACGAGCAGTACTTC. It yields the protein CASSYSRGLSYEQYF.

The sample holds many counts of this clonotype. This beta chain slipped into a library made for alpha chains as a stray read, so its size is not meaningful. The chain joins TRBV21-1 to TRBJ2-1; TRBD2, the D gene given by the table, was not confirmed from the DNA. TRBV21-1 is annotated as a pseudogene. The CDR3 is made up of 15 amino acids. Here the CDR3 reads CASSLLAGEVNEQFF. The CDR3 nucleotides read TGTGCCAGCAGCTTACTAGCGGGAGAGGTAAATGAGCAGTTCTTC.

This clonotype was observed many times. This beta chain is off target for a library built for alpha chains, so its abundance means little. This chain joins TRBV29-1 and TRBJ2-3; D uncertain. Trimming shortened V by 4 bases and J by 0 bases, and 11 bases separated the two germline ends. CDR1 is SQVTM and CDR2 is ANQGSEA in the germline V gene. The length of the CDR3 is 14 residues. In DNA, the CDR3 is TGCAGCGTTGCTGGGGTAACGAGCACAGATACGCAGTATTTT. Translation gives CSVAGVTSTDTQYF.

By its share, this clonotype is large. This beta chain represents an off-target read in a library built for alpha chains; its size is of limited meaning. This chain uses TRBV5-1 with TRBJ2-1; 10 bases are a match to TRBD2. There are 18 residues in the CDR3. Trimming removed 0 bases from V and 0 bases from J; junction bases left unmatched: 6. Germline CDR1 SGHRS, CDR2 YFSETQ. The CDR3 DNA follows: TGCGCCAGCAGCTTGGAGGCTAGCGGGAGCAGCTCCTACAATGAGCAGTTCTTC. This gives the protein CASSLEASGSSSYNEQFF.

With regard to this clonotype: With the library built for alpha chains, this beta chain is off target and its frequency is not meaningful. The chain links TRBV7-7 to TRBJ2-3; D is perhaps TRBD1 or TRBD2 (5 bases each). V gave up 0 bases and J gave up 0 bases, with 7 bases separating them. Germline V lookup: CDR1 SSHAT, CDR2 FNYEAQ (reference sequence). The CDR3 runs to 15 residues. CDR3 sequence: CASSLAGASTDTQYF. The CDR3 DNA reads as TGTGCCAGCAGCTTAGCCGGGGCTAGCACAGATACGCAGTATTTT.

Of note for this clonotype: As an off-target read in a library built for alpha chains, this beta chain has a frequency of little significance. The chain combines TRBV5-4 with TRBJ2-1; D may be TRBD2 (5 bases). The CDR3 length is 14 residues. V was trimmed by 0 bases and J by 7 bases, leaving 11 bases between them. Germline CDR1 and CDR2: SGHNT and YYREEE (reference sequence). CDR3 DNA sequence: TGTGCCAGCAGCTTGGGGATTGGCGGGAATGAGCAGTTCTTC. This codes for CASSLGIGGNEQFF.

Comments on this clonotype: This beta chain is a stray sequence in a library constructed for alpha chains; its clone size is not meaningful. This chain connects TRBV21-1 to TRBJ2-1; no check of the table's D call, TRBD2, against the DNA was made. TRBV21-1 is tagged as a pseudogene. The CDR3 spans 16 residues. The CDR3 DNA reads TGTGCCAGCAGCAAACCCCCTGGGACTAGCGGGAATGAGCAGTTCTTC. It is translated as CASSKPPGTSGNEQFF.

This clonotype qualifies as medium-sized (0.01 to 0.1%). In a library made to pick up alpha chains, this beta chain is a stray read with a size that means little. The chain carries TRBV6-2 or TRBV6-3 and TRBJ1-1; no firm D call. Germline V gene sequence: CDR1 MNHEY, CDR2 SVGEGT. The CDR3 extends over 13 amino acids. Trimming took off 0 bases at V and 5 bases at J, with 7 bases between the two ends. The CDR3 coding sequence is TGTGCCAGCAGTTACTCCCCCAGGACTGAAGCTTTCTTT. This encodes CASSYSPRTEAFF.

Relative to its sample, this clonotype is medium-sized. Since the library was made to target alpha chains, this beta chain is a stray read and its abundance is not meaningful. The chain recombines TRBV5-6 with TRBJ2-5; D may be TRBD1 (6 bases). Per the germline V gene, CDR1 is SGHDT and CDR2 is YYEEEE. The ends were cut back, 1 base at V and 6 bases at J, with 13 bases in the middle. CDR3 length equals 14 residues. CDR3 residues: CASSLRAGEKTQYF. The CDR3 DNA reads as TGTGCCAGCAGCTTGCGGGCAGGGGAAAAGACCCAGTACTTC.

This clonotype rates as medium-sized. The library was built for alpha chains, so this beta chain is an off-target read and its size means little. The CDR3 sequence: CATARGNIQYF. The CDR3 coding sequence is TGTGCCACCGCGAGGGGGAACATTCAGTACTTC. The rearrangement uses TRBV6-5 and TRBJ2-4; D is perhaps TRBD1 (6 bases). The length of the CDR3 is 11 residues. The ends were cut back, 10 bases at V and 7 bases at J, with 11 bases in the middle. Germline V gene lookup returns CDR1 MNHEY and CDR2 SVGAGI.

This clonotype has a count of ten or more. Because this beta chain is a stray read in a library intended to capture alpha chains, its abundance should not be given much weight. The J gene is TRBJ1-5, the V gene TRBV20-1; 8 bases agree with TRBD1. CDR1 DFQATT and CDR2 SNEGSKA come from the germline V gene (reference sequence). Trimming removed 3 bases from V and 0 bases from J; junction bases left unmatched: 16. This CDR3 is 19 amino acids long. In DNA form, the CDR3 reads TGCAGTGCTAGGATACAGGGGGGGCTGGAAGCTTTTAGCAATCAGCCCCAGCATTTT. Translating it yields CSARIQGGLEAFSNQPQHF.

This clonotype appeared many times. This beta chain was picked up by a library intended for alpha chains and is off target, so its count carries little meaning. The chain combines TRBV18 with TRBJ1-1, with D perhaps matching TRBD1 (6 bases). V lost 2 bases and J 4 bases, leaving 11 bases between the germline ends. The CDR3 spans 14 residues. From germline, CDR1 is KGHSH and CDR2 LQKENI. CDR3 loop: CASSPWGAGTEAFF. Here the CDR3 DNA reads TGTGCCAGCTCACCATGGGGGGCAGGCACTGAAGCTTTCTTT.

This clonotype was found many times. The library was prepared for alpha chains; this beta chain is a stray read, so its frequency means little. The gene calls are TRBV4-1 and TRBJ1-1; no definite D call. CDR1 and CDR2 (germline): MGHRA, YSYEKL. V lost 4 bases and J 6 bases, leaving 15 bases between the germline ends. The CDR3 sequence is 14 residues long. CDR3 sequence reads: CASSLSGADAEAFF. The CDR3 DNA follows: TGCGCCAGCAGCCTTTCGGGCGCGGATGCTGAAGCTTTCTTT.